This T cell receptor beta chain was sequenced for a study of PD-1 blockade in classical Hodgkin lymphoma. TCRdb's copy holds only in-frame clones and misses some; the assay was immunoSEQ multiplex PCR. The data hold approximately 99,000 clones, with 80% to 90% observed a single time. Germline V gene sequence: CDR1 SGHAT, CDR2 FQDESV (reference sequence). The CDR3 totals 15 residues. J gave up 0 bases and V 3 bases, and 5 bases lay outside the gene matches. After autologous stem cell transplantation all patients relapsed, and prior brentuximab vedotin exposure differed between cohorts. The TCR was taken from a human donor with classical Hodgkin lymphoma. The sequences come from peripheral blood mononuclear cells (PBMCs), collected before the second cycle of nivolumab. The chain uses TRBV11-1 and TRBJ2-7; 7 nucleotides align to TRBD1. The CDR3 spells CASSFSGTDSYEQYF. CDR3 nucleotides: TGTGCCAGCAGCTTTAGTGGGACAGACTCCTACGAGCAGTACTTC.